This T cell receptor beta chain was observed in a study of immune reconstitution after stem cell transplant in scleroderma. Germline lookup yields CDR1 DFQATT and CDR2 SNEGSKA (reference sequence). Trimming cost V 3 bases and J 0 bases; bases outside gene matches: 3. There are 14 residues in the CDR3. TCRdb re-called the RT-PCR reads through MiXCR, storing one row per CDR3 protein. The sample yields around 1,700 distinct CDR3 sequences, around 15% seen once. The chain has TRBV20-1 and TRBJ2-5; 8 bases fit TRBD2. The clonotype was recovered from a female donor with systemic sclerosis. The sample was taken before or after autologous hematopoietic stem cell transplantation (not recorded which). CDR3 DNA sequence: TGCAGTGCTAGCGGGGGGGCGTACCAAGAGACCCAGTACTTC. This codes for CSASGGAYQETQYF.